This TCR beta chain derives from a study of T-cell reconstitution after alpha-beta-depleted transplantation in children. Overall study results and limits: Where alpha-beta T cells came from about two months after transplant was reportedly several hundred expanded graft clones.

Molecular barcoding with unique molecular identifiers was used for the TCRbeta library. TCRdb re-analysed the PCR reads in MiXCR, keeping a single row per CDR3 protein. The table has approximately 230,000 distinct CDR3 sequences, 20% to 30% seen once. This clonotype came up a few times. What it recognizes is unknown. The CDR3 consists of 14 residues. After removal of 4 bases from V and 6 bases from J, the junction contained 7 bases not matched to a gene. The gene calls are TRBV12-3 or TRBV12-4 and TRBJ1-1, with 8 nucleotides matching TRBD1. This specimen was PBMCs, mostly from graft donor cells, taken 360 days after TCRalphabeta/CD19-depleted stem cell transplant. The TCR was taken from a female patient aged 2-9 years who had a stem cell transplant for congenital amegakaryocytic thrombocytopenia, so the T cells may come from the graft donor. CDR3: CASSSGLQGAEAFF. The CDR3 DNA is TGTGCCAGCAGTTCAGGCTTACAGGGGGCTGAAGCTTTCTTT.